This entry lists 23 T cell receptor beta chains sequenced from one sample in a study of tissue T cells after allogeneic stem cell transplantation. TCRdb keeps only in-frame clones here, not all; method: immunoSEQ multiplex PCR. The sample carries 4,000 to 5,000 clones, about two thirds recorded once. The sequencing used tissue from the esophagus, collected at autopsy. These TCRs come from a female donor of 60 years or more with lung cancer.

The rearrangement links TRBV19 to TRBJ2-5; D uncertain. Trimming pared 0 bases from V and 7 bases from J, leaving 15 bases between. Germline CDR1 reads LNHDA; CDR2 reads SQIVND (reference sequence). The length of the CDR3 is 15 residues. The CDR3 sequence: CASSIDPADYGTQYF. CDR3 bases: TGTGCCAGTAGTATAGATCCAGCTGATTACGGGACCCAGTACTTC.

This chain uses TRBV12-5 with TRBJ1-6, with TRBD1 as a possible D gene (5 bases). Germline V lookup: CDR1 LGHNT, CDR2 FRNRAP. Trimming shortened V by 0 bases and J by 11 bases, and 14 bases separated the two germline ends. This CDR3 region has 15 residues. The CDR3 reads CASGLVRKGTAPLHF. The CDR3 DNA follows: TGTGCTAGTGGTTTGGTACGGAAGGGGACGGCACCCCTCCACTTT.

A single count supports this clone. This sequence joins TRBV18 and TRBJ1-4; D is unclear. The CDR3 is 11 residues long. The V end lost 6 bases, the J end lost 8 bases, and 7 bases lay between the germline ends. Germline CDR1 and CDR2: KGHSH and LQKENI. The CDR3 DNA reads TGTGCCAGCTCGCCCGGGGAAAAACTGTTTTTT. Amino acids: CASSPGEKLFF.

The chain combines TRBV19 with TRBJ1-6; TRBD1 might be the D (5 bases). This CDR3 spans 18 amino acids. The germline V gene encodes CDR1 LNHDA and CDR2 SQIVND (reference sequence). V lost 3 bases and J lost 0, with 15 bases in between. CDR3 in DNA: TGTGCCAGTAGTATGTCGTCAGGGTTCGGCTCCTATAATTCACCCCTCCACTTT. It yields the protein CASSMSSGFGSYNSPLHF.

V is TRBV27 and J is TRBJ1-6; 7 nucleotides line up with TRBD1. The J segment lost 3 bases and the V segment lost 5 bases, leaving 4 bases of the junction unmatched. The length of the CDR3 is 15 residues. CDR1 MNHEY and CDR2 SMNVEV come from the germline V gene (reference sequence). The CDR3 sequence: CASSRGDSYNSPLHF. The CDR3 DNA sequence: TGTGCCAGCAGTCGGGGGGACAGCTATAATTCACCCCTCCACTTT.

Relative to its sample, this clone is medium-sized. CDR3 coding DNA: TGCGCCAGCAGCACTTCGGGACGGAACCAAGAGACCCAGTACTTC. Residues: CASSTSGRNQETQYF. V gene TRBV5-1 combines with J gene TRBJ2-5; either TRBD1 or TRBD2 may supply D (5 bases each). The germline V gene has CDR1 SGHRS and CDR2 YFSETQ. The CDR3 consists of 15 residues. V lost 4 bases, J lost 0 bases, and 13 bases lay in between.

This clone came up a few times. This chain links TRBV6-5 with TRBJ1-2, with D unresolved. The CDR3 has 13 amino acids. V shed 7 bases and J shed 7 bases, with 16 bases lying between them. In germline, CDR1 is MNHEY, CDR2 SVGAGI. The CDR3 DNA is TGTGCCAGCACCGAGAGGAGGGAGCGTGGCTACACCTTC. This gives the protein CASTERRERGYTF.

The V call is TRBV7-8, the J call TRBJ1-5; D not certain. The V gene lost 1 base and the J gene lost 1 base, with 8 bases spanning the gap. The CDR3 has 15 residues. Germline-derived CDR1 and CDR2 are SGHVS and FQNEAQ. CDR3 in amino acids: CASSLGLGSNQPQHF. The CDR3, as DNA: TGTGCCAGCAGCTTAGGCCTGGGGAGCAATCAGCCCCAGCATTTT.

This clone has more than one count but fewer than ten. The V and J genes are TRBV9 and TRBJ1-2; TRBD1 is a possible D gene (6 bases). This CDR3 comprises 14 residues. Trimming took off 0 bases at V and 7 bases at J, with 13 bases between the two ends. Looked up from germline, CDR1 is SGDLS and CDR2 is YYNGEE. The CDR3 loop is CASSVGSRGGGYTF. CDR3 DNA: TGTGCCAGCAGCGTAGGATCCAGGGGAGGTGGCTACACCTTC.

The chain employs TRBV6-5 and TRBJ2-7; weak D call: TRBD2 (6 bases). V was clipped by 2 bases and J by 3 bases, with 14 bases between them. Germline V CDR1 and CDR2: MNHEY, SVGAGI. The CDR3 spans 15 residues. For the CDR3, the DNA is TGTGCCAGCAGTTACATGGCGGGAACTTACTACGAGCAGTACTTC. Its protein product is CASSYMAGTYYEQYF.

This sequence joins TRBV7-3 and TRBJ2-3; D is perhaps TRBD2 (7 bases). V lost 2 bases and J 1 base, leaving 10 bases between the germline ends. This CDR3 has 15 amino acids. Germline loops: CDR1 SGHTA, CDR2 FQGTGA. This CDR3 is CASSLGGAGTDTQYF. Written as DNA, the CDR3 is TGTGCCAGCAGCTTAGGGGGGGCGGGCACAGATACGCAGTATTTT.

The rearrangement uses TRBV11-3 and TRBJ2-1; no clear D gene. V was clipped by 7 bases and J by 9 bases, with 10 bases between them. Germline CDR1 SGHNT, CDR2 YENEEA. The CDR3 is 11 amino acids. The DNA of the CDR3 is TGTGCCAGCACTAAATCGGTTGAGCAGTTCTTC. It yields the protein CASTKSVEQFF.

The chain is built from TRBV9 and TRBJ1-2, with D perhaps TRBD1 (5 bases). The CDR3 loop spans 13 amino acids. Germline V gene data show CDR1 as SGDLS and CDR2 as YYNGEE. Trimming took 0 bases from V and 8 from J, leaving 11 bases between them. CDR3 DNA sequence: TGTGCCAGCAGCGTAGGCCTCCGGGGGGGCTACACCTTC. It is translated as CASSVGLRGGYTF.

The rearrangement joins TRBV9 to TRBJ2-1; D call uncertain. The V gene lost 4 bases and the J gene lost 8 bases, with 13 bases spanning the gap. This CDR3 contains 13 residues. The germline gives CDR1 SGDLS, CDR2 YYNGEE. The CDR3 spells CASSSSDGDEQFF. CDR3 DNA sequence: TGTGCCAGCAGCTCCTCGGATGGCGATGAGCAGTTCTTC.

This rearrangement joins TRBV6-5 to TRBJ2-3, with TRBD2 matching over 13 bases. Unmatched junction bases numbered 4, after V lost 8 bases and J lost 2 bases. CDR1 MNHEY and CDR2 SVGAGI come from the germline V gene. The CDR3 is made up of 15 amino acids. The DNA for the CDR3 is TGTGCCAGCGCGGGACTAGCGGGGCTCACAGATACGCAGTATTTT. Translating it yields CASAGLAGLTDTQYF.

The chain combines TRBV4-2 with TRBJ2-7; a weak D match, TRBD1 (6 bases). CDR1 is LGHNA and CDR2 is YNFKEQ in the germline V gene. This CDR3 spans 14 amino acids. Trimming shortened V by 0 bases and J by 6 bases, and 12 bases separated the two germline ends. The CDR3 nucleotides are TGTGCCAGCAGCCAAGAGGGACATTGGGGCGAGCAGTACTTC. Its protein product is CASSQEGHWGEQYF.

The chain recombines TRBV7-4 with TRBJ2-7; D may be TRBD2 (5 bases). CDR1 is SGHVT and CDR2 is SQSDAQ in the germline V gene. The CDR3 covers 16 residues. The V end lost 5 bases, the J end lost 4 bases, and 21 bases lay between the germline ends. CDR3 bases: TGTGCCAGCAGCCCACGGACTCATTATCAGCCGTACGAGCAGTACTTC. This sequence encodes CASSPRTHYQPYEQYF.

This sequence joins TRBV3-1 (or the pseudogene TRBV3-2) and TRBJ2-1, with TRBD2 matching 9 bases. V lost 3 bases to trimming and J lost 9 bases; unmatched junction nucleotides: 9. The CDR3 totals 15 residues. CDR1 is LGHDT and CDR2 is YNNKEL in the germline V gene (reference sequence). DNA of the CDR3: TGTGCCAGCAGCCAGCTAGCGGGGCCGAACGGTGAGCAGTTCTTC. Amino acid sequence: CASSQLAGPNGEQFF.

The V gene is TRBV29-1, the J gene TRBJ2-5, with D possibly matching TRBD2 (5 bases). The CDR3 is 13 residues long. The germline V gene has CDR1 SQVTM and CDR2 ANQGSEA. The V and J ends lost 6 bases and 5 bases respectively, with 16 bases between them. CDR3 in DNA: TGCAGCGTCCGGTCGGGGTCGGGGGAGACCCAGTACTTC. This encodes CSVRSGSGETQYF.

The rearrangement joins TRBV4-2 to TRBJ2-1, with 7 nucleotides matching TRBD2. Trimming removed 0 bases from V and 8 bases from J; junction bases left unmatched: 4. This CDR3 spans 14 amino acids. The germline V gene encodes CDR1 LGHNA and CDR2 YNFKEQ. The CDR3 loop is CASSQDTTSHEQFF. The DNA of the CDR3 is TGTGCCAGCAGCCAAGATACGACTAGCCATGAGCAGTTCTTC.

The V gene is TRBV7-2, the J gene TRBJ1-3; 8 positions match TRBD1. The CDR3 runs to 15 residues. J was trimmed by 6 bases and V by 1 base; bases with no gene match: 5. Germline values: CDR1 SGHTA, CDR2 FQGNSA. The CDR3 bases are TGTGCCAGCAGCTTAGTAGTGACAGGGGCAAACACCATATATTTT. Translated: CASSLVVTGANTIYF. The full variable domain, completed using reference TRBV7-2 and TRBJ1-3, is GAGVSQSPSNKVTEKGKDVELRCDPISGHTALYWYRQSLGQGLEFLIYFQGNSAPDKSGLPSDRFSAERTGGSVSTLTIQRTQQEDSAVYLCASSLVVTGANTIYFGEGSWLTVV.

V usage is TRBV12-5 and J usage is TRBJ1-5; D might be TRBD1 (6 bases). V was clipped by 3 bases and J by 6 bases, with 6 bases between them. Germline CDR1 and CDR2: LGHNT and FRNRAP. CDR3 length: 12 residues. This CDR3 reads CASGLGGQPQHF. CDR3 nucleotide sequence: TGTGCTAGTGGTTTAGGGGGTCAGCCCCAGCATTTT.

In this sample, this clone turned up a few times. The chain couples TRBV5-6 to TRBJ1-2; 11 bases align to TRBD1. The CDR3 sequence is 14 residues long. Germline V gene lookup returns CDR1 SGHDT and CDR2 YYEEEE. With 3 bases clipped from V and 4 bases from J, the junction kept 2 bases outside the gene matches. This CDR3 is CASSSGTGGYGYTF. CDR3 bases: TGTGCCAGCAGCTCCGGGACAGGGGGCTATGGCTACACCTTC.